This T cell receptor (beta chain) is drawn from a study of T-cell reconstitution after alpha-beta-depleted transplantation in children. Unique molecular identifiers featured in how the TCRbeta library was prepared. TCRdb used MiXCR to reprocess the PCR reads, holding one entry per CDR3 protein. The sample records 500,000 to 600,000 distinct CDR3 sequences, 30% to 35% being singletons. The ends were cut back, 10 bases at V and 1 base at J, with 16 bases in the middle. The CDR3 is made up of 14 amino acids. Germline lookup yields CDR1 MNHNS and CDR2 SASEGT. The source is a human donor who donated a stem cell graft to a child with aplastic anemia. Sequencing used PBMCs from the stem cell graft donor, obtained from the stem cell graft. J is TRBJ1-1 and V is TRBV6-1, with D uncertain. The DNA of the CDR3 is TGTGCCACCGATTCATCCCTTGGGAACACTGAAGCTTTCTTT. As protein: CATDSSLGNTEAFF.